Each of the 11 T cell receptor beta chains below was sequenced from the same sample in a study of blood T cells in healthy people across ages. Together with a sample-barcoded 5' primer, a J-beta primer mix was included in a second PCR lasting roughly 6 to 12 cycles. TCRdb independently ran MiXCR on the 5' RACE reads; one entry per CDR3 protein. The sample lists approximately 1.5 million distinct CDR3 sequences; about 31% were seen once. The sample was blood. These receptors were obtained from a woman younger than 45 in good health.

J is TRBJ1-2 and V is TRBV5-1, with D unresolved. V was shortened by 1 base and J by 4 bases, with 29 bases between the two germline ends. Germline lookup yields CDR1 SGHRS and CDR2 YFSETQ. This CDR3 has 20 residues. DNA for the CDR3: TGCGCCAGCAGCTTGATGCTCGGGGTCCTATGGCTACACCTTTTCTATGGCTACACCTTC. This codes for CASSLMLGVLWLHLFYGYTF.

Worth noting for this clonotype: One junction end disagrees with the germline gene, perhaps due to a read error. The genes are TRBV11-2 and TRBJ2-3; perhaps TRBD2 as D (6 bases). Germline CDR1 reads SGHAT; CDR2 reads FQNNGV. CDR3 size: 17 residues. CDR3 amino acids: CASSLGYWRDRPDPQYF. The CDR3 coding sequence is TGTGCCAGCAGCTTAGGATATTGGCGGGATCGGCCAGATCCGCAGTATTTT.

The chain is built from TRBV30 and TRBJ1-1; D gene uncertain. The CDR3 is made up of 10 amino acids. In germline, CDR1 is GTSNPN, CDR2 SVGIG (reference sequence). The V end lost 3 bases, the J end lost 11 bases, and 10 bases lay between the germline ends. In DNA, the CDR3 is TGTGCCTGGAGCTTGACCAGGGCTTTCTTT. Translation: CAWSLTRAFF.

This clonotype came up once. The chain joins TRBV5-1 to TRBJ1-5; 11 bases map to TRBD1. CDR3 length equals 15 residues. Trimming cost V 3 bases and J 7 bases; bases outside gene matches: 6. Germline CDR1 SGHRS, CDR2 YFSETQ. CDR3 DNA sequence: TGCGCCAGCAGCTCGACCGGGACAGGGGGGCAGCCCCAGCATTTT. Translated, it gives CASSSTGTGGQPQHF.

The chain is built from TRBV15 and TRBJ2-7, with TRBD1 matching over 9 bases. The J segment lost 2 bases and the V segment lost 1 base, leaving 3 bases of the junction unmatched. CDR3 size: 15 residues. Germline assignment: CDR1 LNHNV and CDR2 YYDKDF (reference sequence). The CDR3: CATSRGQGETYEQYF. Here the CDR3 DNA reads TGTGCCACCAGCAGAGGACAGGGGGAAACCTACGAGCAGTACTTC. Looking up the rest from reference TRBV15 and TRBJ2-7 gives the full variable domain: DAMVIQNPRYQVTQFGKPVTLSCSQTLNHNVMYWYQQKSSQAPKLLFHYYDKDFNNEADTPDNFQSRRPNTSFCFLDIRSPGLGDTAMYLCATSRGQGETYEQYFGPGTRLTVT.

The chain has TRBV12-5 and TRBJ2-3, with a weak D call TRBD2 (6 bases). V lost 9 bases and J 0 bases, leaving 28 bases between the germline ends. There are 19 residues in the CDR3. Germline CDR1 and CDR2: LGHNT and FRNRAP. The CDR3 spells CARPDQHRDSFTSTDTQYF. Written as DNA, the CDR3 is TGTGCTAGGCCGGACCAGCACCGGGACTCCTTCACTAGCACAGATACGCAGTATTTT.

This chain uses TRBV20-1 with TRBJ2-2, with 7 bases that match TRBD2. Unmatched junction bases numbered 14, after V lost 5 bases and J lost 2 bases. The CDR3 contains 17 residues. Germline CDR1 DFQATT, CDR2 SNEGSKA (reference sequence). CDR3 nucleotides: TGCAGTGCTCGAACGCACCTTTCTAGCGGTAACACCGGGGAGCTGTTTTTT. Residues: CSARTHLSSGNTGELFF.

The V call is TRBV28, the J call TRBJ1-2; 7 positions agree with TRBD1. J lost 2 bases, V lost 11 bases, and 2 bases had no gene match. Germline-derived CDR1 and CDR2 are MDHEN and SYDVKM. This CDR3 comprises 11 residues. The CDR3 DNA sequence: TGTGCCCTCAGGGGGAACTATGGCTACACCTTC. Translation: CALRGNYGYTF.

This clonotype came up many times. The chain carries TRBV29-1 and TRBJ2-6; D perhaps matches TRBD1 (6 bases). CDR3 length: 16 residues. V was cut by 2 bases and J by 2 bases, with 13 bases left in between. Germline loops: CDR1 SQVTM, CDR2 ANQGSEA. The CDR3 nucleotides read TGCAGCGTTGAAAGGCTACAGGGTGCTGGGGCCAACGTCCTGACTTTC. It translates to CSVERLQGAGANVLTF.

Points on this clonotype: It may be a read error: a sequence one base away is much more abundant. Because the CDR3 is missing its conserved closing phenylalanine or tryptophan, this is likely a read error. The gene calls are TRBV7-8 and TRBJ2-3, with D tentatively TRBD2 (5 bases). There are 15 residues in the CDR3. Germline CDR1 reads SGHVS; CDR2 reads FQNEAQ. V was cut by 1 base and J by 2 bases, with 10 bases left in between. CDR3 sequence reads: CASSLEAAVTDTQYL. CDR3 nucleotide sequence: TGTGCCAGCAGCTTAGAGGCAGCGGTCACAGATACGCAGTATCTT.

The chain uses TRBV12-3 or TRBV12-4 and TRBJ2-5, with D perhaps matching TRBD2 (5 bases). The V gene lost 7 bases and the J gene lost 0 bases, with 12 bases spanning the gap. The CDR3 runs to 14 residues. CDR3 protein: CASTYSGYQETQYF. DNA of the CDR3: TGTGCCAGCACCTATTCGGGGTACCAAGAGACCCAGTACTTC.